This T cell receptor (beta chain) was identified during a study of shared clonotypes between healthy human individuals. Study-wide results and limits: Sequencing depth was predicted to influence how clonotypes are shared among donors.

Trimming took off 3 bases at V and 10 bases at J, with 16 bases between the two ends. The CDR3 has 15 residues. The V gene's germline CDR1 is MGHDK and CDR2 SYGVNS. Produced via immunoSEQ multiplex PCR; TCRdb's table is partial and in-frame only. Altogether 2 million to 2.5 million clones are present, almost 96% being singletons, with the ten largest covering roughly 0.13%. This clone turned up a few times. Its antigen is unknown. This receptor was taken from a man between 18 and 35 years old in good health. The source material was naive CD4+ T cells sorted from blood. The subset was: CD45RA+ positively selected. This rearrangement joins TRBV25-1 to TRBJ1-6, with unresolved D. Here the CDR3 DNA reads TGTGCCAGCAGTGATTTGATGGGAGCGGGATCACCCCTCCACTTT. Its protein product is CASSDLMGAGSPLHF.